These T cell receptor beta chains were read from a single sample in a study of cytomegalovirus exposure and HLA in healthy donors. Data came from immunoSEQ multiplex PCR; TCRdb stores just in-frame clones and leaves some out. The sample holds more than 100,000 clones; roughly 78% are singletons and the top ten take over 4%. Source material: PBMCs. These receptors originate from a man aged 50-59 years in good health and CMV-seropositive. Both conserved end residues are part of each CDR3. The D gene is left open where the match is weak. Expanded clones get a size class; other rows say once, few or many, or leave the size out.

cdr3_length clone_size d_call j_call v_call cdr3_nt cdr3_aa
12 NA NA TRBJ2-1 TRBV7-9 TGTGCCAGCAGCCCTTCACTAAATGAGCAGTTCTTC CASSPSLNEQFF
15 NA NA TRBJ1-4 TRBV19 TGTGCCAGTAGTATTGGAGCTACAACTAATGAAAAACTGTTTTTT CASSIGATTNEKLFF
15 NA TRBD2 TRBJ2-7 TRBV7-2 TGTGCCAGCAGCTTAGGGAGCGGGGGCTTCTACGAGCAGTACTTC CASSLGSGGFYEQYF
16 NA NA TRBJ1-5 TRBV7-2 TGTGCCAGCAGTAAGCAGGGGTCCCGGGTCAATCAGCCCCAGCATTTT CASSKQGSRVNQPQHF
17 NA TRBD1 TRBJ2-4 TRBV4-1 TGCGCCAGCACTCCAACTGTCCTCAGGGGGCCCAAAAACATTCAGTACTTC CASTPTVLRGPKNIQYF
13 NA TRBD1 TRBJ1-2 TRBV27 TGTGCCAGTACCCCCGACAGGGCGGGTGGCTACACCTTC CASTPDRAGGYTF
18 NA TRBD2 TRBJ2-1 TRBV4-2 TGTGCCAGCAGCCCCAGTGGATCGACTAGCGGGGGGGCCAATGAGCAGTTCTTC CASSPSGSTSGGANEQFF
14 once TRBD1 TRBJ1-1 TRBV6-4 TGTGCCAGCAGTCCGACAGGGTGGAACACTGAAGCTTTCTTT CASSPTGWNTEAFF
15 once NA TRBJ2-3 TRBV9 TGTGCCAGCAGCGTAGCTACGAGTGGCACAGATACGCAGTATTTT CASSVATSGTDTQYF
17 NA TRBD2 TRBJ2-7 TRBV11-2 TGTGCCAGCAGCTTACAGCGCCCAGCGGGGGGATGGAACGAGCAGTACTTC CASSLQRPAGGWNEQYF
13 once NA TRBJ2-5 TRBV27 TGTGCCAGCAGTTTCGCCTCGAGTGGGACCCAGTACTTC CASSFASSGTQYF
13 NA NA TRBJ1-3 TRBV25-1 TGTGCCAGCACTTACGGGTCCGGAAACACCATATATTTT CASTYGSGNTIYF
13 NA NA TRBJ1-5 TRBV18 TGTGCCAGCTCCGAAGGCAGGGCCCAGCCCCAGCATTTT CASSEGRAQPQHF
12 NA NA TRBJ2-3 TRBV9 TGTGCCAGCAGCGGGAACAGGGCGGCGCAGTATTTT CASSGNRAAQYF
16 NA NA TRBJ2-5 TRBV4-2 TGTGCCAGCAGTCCCGGTGGGGGGAGTCTCTGGGAGACCCAGTACTTC CASSPGGGSLWETQYF
15 NA NA TRBJ2-4 TRBV18 TGTGCCAGCTCACCACCGGGGGGAGCCAAAAACATTCAGTACTTC CASSPPGGAKNIQYF
14 few NA TRBJ1-1 TRBV5-1 TGCGCCAGCAGCTTGGTAGGGGGGAACACTGAAGCTTTCTTT CASSLVGGNTEAFF
13 NA NA TRBJ1-1 TRBV4-1 TGCGCCAGCAGCTATACAACAGGGACTGAAGCTTTCTTT CASSYTTGTEAFF
14 NA NA TRBJ1-2 TRBV29-1 TGCAGCGTTGAAGATCAAGAGGGCGCGGTTCCCTACACCTTC CSVEDQEGAVPYTF
17 NA TRBD2 TRBJ2-3 TRBV5-6 TGTGCCAGCAGCCTTAGCGGGAGGGCCTCCGGGGCAGATACGCAGTATTTT CASSLSGRASGADTQYF
16 few NA TRBJ2-3 TRBV7-9 TGTGCCAGCAGCGACCTCGCCACGGGGATCACAGATACGCAGTATTTT CASSDLATGITDTQYF
15 once TRBD1 TRBJ1-2 TRBV29-1 TGCAGCGTGTCCAGGGGGACAGGCGAAAAGTCGGGCTACACCTTC CSVSRGTGEKSGYTF
14 NA TRBD2 TRBJ2-7 TRBV9 TGTGCCAGCACCCGGACTAGCGGGGGGGAGATCCAGTACTTC CASTRTSGGEIQYF
16 once TRBD2 TRBJ2-5 TRBV27 TGTGCCAGCAGGCCGGGTAGCGGGGGAAACGAAGAGACCCAGTACTTC CASRPGSGGNEETQYF
14 once NA TRBJ2-4 TRBV2 TGTGCCAGCAGCCCCCAGTCTCCCAAAAACATTCAGTACTTC CASSPQSPKNIQYF
16 once TRBD2 TRBJ2-5 TRBV6-1 TGTGCCAGCAGTGAAGGTCATGCGGGGGGTCAAGAGACCCAGTACTTC CASSEGHAGGQETQYF
15 few TRBD2 TRBJ2-7 TRBV2 TGTGCCAGCAGTGAAGGGCTAGCGGAGACCTACGAGCAGTACTTC CASSEGLAETYEQYF
16 NA TRBD1 TRBJ2-2 TRBV2 TGTGCCAGCAGAGATGGACAGGGATCGAACACCGGGGAGCTGTTTTTT CASRDGQGSNTGELFF
15 NA NA TRBJ2-3 TRBV2 TGTGCCAGCACCATAATTGGACAGAGCACAGATACGCAGTATTTT CASTIIGQSTDTQYF
12 few NA TRBJ1-1 TRBV27 TGTGCCAGCGGGTGGCGGGACACTGAAGCTTTCTTT CASGWRDTEAFF
15 NA NA TRBJ2-7 TRBV29-1 TGCAGCGTTGAAGTTTCAGGGGGAGGCTCCTACGAGCAGTACTTC CSVEVSGGGSYEQYF
15 few TRBD2 TRBJ2-1 TRBV7-9 TGTGCCAGCATAAAACTAGCGGGGGAGAGAAATGAGCAGTTCTTC CASIKLAGERNEQFF
16 NA TRBD2 TRBJ2-5 TRBV18 TGTGCCAGCTCACCACCGGGGCTAGCGGGGCAAGAGACCCAGTACTTC CASSPPGLAGQETQYF
12 NA NA TRBJ1-1 TRBV19 TGTGCCAGTAGTCGGGAGGGGGGTGAAGCTTTCTTT CASSREGGEAFF
18 NA TRBD2 TRBJ2-3 TRBV18 TGTGCCAGCTCACCACTGGGGACGACTAGCGGGGGCCCAGATACGCAGTATTTT CASSPLGTTSGGPDTQYF
14 NA TRBD1 TRBJ1-3 TRBV5-1 TGCGCCAGCAGCTTGGGGACAGGGGGAAACACCATATATTTT CASSLGTGGNTIYF
13 NA NA TRBJ1-2 TRBV28 TGTGCCAGCAAACCCTCAGCGGACTATGGCTACACCTTC CASKPSADYGYTF
10 NA TRBD1 TRBJ1-1 TRBV20-1 TGCAGTGCTGGGACAGGGCGTGCTTTCTTT CSAGTGRAFF
15 NA NA TRBJ2-5 TRBV5-1 TGCGCCAGCAGCTTGGGGCTTGCAGGAGGGACGGAGCAGTACTTC CASSLGLAGGTEQYF
15 NA TRBD1 TRBJ2-5 TRBV25-1 TGTGCCAGCGTCCCCCCCGGGACAGGGGGAGAGACCCAGTACTTC CASVPPGTGGETQYF
15 NA NA TRBJ2-7 TRBV5-6 TGTGCCGGCAGCCCGGCGGGCCTTTCCTCCTACGAGCAGTACTTC CAGSPAGLSSYEQYF
13 NA TRBD1 TRBJ1-2 TRBV19 TGTGCCAGTAGTGCACAGGGGGTTAATGGCTACACCTTC CASSAQGVNGYTF